This TCR beta chain derives from a study of blood T cells in healthy people across ages. The study, taken as a whole, reports: Higher diversity and more naive CD4+ cells were features of long-lived donors, compared to aged donors.

This CDR3 contains 14 residues. The trim removed 4 bases at V and 6 bases at J, leaving 4 bases unmatched. Next came a second PCR, run for about 7 to 12 cycles, which used a sample-barcoded 5' primer along with a J-beta primer mix. TCRdb re-called the 5' RACE reads with MiXCR, one entry per CDR3 protein. The table lists around 1,700,000 distinct CDR3 sequences, roughly 28% of them singletons. This clonotype was recorded a few times. Antigen unknown. Sequencing was performed on blood. The TCR originated in a woman aged 25 to 39 in good health. This rearrangement joins TRBV12-3 or TRBV12-4 to TRBJ2-1; 9 bases are shared with TRBD1. CDR3 protein: CASSWTGDANEQFF. CDR3 coding DNA: TGTGCCAGCAGTTGGACAGGGGATGCCAATGAGCAGTTCTTC.